The 20 T cell receptor beta chains reported below all come from one sample, sequenced in a study of blood T cell repertoires in COVID-19. Generated by immunoSEQ multiplex PCR, the TCRdb table keeps only in-frame clones and is missing some. Of hundreds of thousands of clones listed, around 86% were seen once; the top ten hold approximately 1.5%. Sequences were obtained from PBMCs or T cells enriched from blood (not recorded which). The source is a woman between 50 and 59 years old who had recovered from COVID-19.

The gene calls are TRBV28 and TRBJ2-7; D is possibly TRBD2 (5 bases). With 7 bases removed from V and 7 bases from J, the gap between germline ends came to 20 bases. Germline V gene data show CDR1 as MDHEN and CDR2 as SYDVKM. The CDR3 covers 14 residues. CDR3 amino acids: CASIFKAATGEQYF. The CDR3, as DNA: TGTGCCAGCATCTTTAAGGCAGCTACGGGGGAGCAGTACTTC.

Only a few counts were recorded for this clone. The chain couples TRBV11-1 to TRBJ2-2; TRBD1 is a possible D gene (6 bases). Germline lookup yields CDR1 SGHAT and CDR2 FQDESV (reference sequence). CDR3 length: 15 amino acids. Trimming took 1 base from V and 6 from J, leaving 12 bases between them. CDR3 protein: CASSLEGAGAGELFF. Here the CDR3 DNA reads TGTGCCAGCAGCTTAGAAGGAGCAGGGGCCGGGGAGCTGTTTTTT.

The gene calls are TRBV11-2 and TRBJ1-5; 7 bases fit TRBD1. CDR1 and CDR2 from the germline V gene are SGHAT and FQNNGV. There are 13 residues in the CDR3. Unmatched junction bases numbered 5, after V lost 5 bases and J lost 7 bases. The CDR3: CASSRDRAQPQHF. In DNA, the CDR3 is TGTGCCAGCAGCCGCGACAGGGCCCAGCCCCAGCATTTT.

This chain links TRBV6-5 with TRBJ1-5; 8 nucleotides line up with TRBD1. Germline values: CDR1 MNHEY, CDR2 SVGAGI. J gave up 6 bases and V 6 bases, and 7 bases lay outside the gene matches. The CDR3 covers 14 residues. This chain's CDR3 is CASRPDRGGQPQHF. The DNA for the CDR3 is TGTGCCAGCAGACCCGACAGGGGTGGTCAGCCCCAGCATTTT.

The J gene is TRBJ2-5, the V gene TRBV2, with TRBD2 identical over 14 bases. The junction had 2 bases not matched to a gene; V was cut back by 4 bases and J by 4 bases. The CDR3 spans 15 residues. Germline CDR1 SNHLY, CDR2 FYNNEI. CDR3 region: CASSGTSGGLETQYF. CDR3 coding DNA: TGTGCCAGCAGTGGGACTAGCGGGGGGTTAGAGACCCAGTACTTC.

The chain carries TRBV7-9 and TRBJ2-2, with D possibly TRBD2 on 6 matching bases. This CDR3 is built from 14 residues. Germline CDR1 SEHNR, CDR2 FQNEAQ (reference sequence). Trimming cost V 3 bases and J 6 bases, with 11 bases left between them. The CDR3: CASSFPLAAGELFF. The CDR3 nucleotides read TGTGCCAGCAGCTTTCCACTAGCTGCCGGGGAGCTGTTTTTT.

This clone was detected only a few times. The chain combines TRBV30 with TRBJ2-1; TRBD2 aligns across 10 bases. The V segment lost 0 bases and the J segment 9 bases; nucleotides outside the gene matches: 14. Germline V gives CDR1 GTSNPN, CDR2 SVGIG (reference sequence). The CDR3 runs 17 residues. CDR3 loop: CAWSVRWLAGEISEQFF. The CDR3 nucleotides are TGTGCCTGGAGTGTACGGTGGCTAGCGGGAGAGATATCTGAGCAGTTCTTC.

V gene TRBV27 combines with J gene TRBJ1-1, with 11 positions matching TRBD1. The CDR3 is 19 amino acids. With 4 bases clipped from V and 2 bases from J, the junction kept 15 bases outside the gene matches. Germline V gene lookup returns CDR1 MNHEY and CDR2 SMNVEV (reference sequence). The CDR3 coding sequence is TGTGCCAGCAGTTCAATAACGAGGACAGGGGGCTGGGGTAACACTGAAGCTTTCTTT. Its translation is CASSSITRTGGWGNTEAFF.

This rearrangement joins TRBV6-5 to TRBJ2-1; no reliable D call. The V end lost 0 bases, the J end lost 3 bases, and 9 bases lay between the germline ends. Germline CDR1 and CDR2: MNHEY and SVGAGI. The CDR3 is made up of 15 amino acids. The CDR3 protein is CASSYSDRGYNEQFF. CDR3 coding DNA: TGTGCCAGCAGTTACTCTGACCGAGGCTACAATGAGCAGTTCTTC.

V is TRBV29-1 and J is TRBJ2-7, with D maybe TRBD2 (6 bases). Germline V lookup: CDR1 SQVTM, CDR2 ANQGSEA. With 8 bases removed from V and 0 bases from J, the gap between germline ends came to 11 bases. This CDR3 region has 12 residues. This chain's CDR3 is CSTRESSYEQYF. CDR3 DNA: TGCAGCACACGGGAGAGCTCCTACGAGCAGTACTTC.

The chain uses TRBV6-5 and TRBJ1-1, with D possibly matching TRBD1 (5 bases). CDR1 is MNHEY, CDR2 SVGAGI, per germline. This CDR3 region has 14 residues. The V end was cut by 0 bases, the J end by 4 bases, with 9 bases between. CDR3 protein: CASSYSSGGTEAFF. Here the CDR3 DNA reads TGTGCCAGCAGTTACTCATCCGGGGGCACTGAAGCTTTCTTT.

The CDR3 loop is CASSLGFTAGYTF. In DNA, the CDR3 is TGTGCCAGCAGTTTGGGCTTCACGGCTGGCTACACCTTC. V and J are TRBV28 and TRBJ1-2, with D hard to call. This CDR3 is built from 13 residues. Germline lookup yields CDR1 MDHEN and CDR2 SYDVKM. Trimming stripped 3 bases from V and 7 bases from J, with 12 bases between.

This chain links TRBV7-6 with TRBJ2-1; 13 bases are a match to TRBD2. Germline CDR1 SGHVS, CDR2 FNYEAQ. Germline trimming cut 1 base from V and 8 bases from J; bases unmatched to any gene: 5. The CDR3 is made up of 16 amino acids. As DNA, the CDR3 is TGTGCCAGCAGCTTAGGACTAGCGGGAGGAATCGATGAGCAGTTCTTC. Encoded protein: CASSLGLAGGIDEQFF.

The chain uses TRBV7-9 and TRBJ1-5; D is ambiguous. In germline, CDR1 is SEHNR, CDR2 FQNEAQ (reference sequence). V was pared by 5 bases and J by 7 bases, with 18 bases between. The CDR3 loop spans 15 amino acids. The CDR3 DNA is TGTGCCAGCAGCCCGGATGGGAGGGCGGGACAGCCCCAGCATTTT. It is translated as CASSPDGRAGQPQHF.

CDR3 sequence (DNA): TGTGCCAGCAGCAAAGTGCGCGGGAAGCACCAGGCAAGACTCTACGAGCAGTACTTC. Protein sequence: CASSKVRGKHQARLYEQYF. The chain has TRBV21-1 and TRBJ2-7; no DNA check was done on the table's D call, TRBD2. TRBV21-1 constitutes a pseudogene. The CDR3 has 19 amino acids.

The rearrangement links TRBV28 to TRBJ2-1; 8 positions match TRBD2. Per the germline V gene, CDR1 is MDHEN and CDR2 is SYDVKM. J lost 2 bases, V lost 0 bases, and 3 bases had no gene match. The CDR3 totals 16 residues. The CDR3 nucleotides are TGTGCCAGCAGTTTATGGCCAGCGGGAGCCTACAATGAGCAGTTCTTC. Encoded protein: CASSLWPAGAYNEQFF.

V gene TRBV7-3 combines with J gene TRBJ2-3, with 10 positions matching TRBD2. The germline V gene has CDR1 SGHTA and CDR2 FQGTGA. This CDR3 has 16 amino acids. V lost 1 base to trimming and J lost 6 bases; unmatched junction nucleotides: 7. The CDR3 region has the DNA TGTGCCAGCAGCTTAAGAGCGGGAGGGCCATATGATACGCAGTATTTT. Protein: CASSLRAGGPYDTQYF. The full variable domain, in which reference TRBV7-3 and TRBJ2-3 provide the parts outside the CDR3, is GAGVSQTPSNKVTEKGKYVELRCDPISGHTALYWYRQSLGQGPEFLIYFQGTGAADDSGLPNDRFFAVRPEGSVSTLKIQRTERGDSAVYLCASSLRAGGPYDTQYFGPGTRLTVL.

This clone appeared a single time. An end of the junction does not agree with germline; a read error may underlie this. The V and J genes are TRBV28 and TRBJ1-1; possibly TRBD1 for D (6 bases). Germline loops: CDR1 MDHEN, CDR2 SYDVKM. The CDR3 runs 11 residues. In DNA form, the CDR3 reads TGTGCCAGCAGTACCGAAAGGGACATCGGGTTT. Translation: CASSTERDIGF.

This chain joins TRBV5-3 and TRBJ1-6, with TRBD1 as a possible D gene (5 bases). TRBV5-3 is sorted into the ORF group, with uncertain function. The V gene lost 1 base and the J gene lost 6 bases, with 14 bases spanning the gap. There are 16 residues in the CDR3. In DNA, the CDR3 is TGTGCCAGAAGCTTGAAGTCGGGGGGAACTAATTCACCCCTCCACTTT. This gives the protein CARSLKSGGTNSPLHF.

CDR3 bases: TGTGCCAGCAGCTTAATTGGATCGGGAGCTTACAATGAGCAGTTCTTC. It translates to CASSLIGSGAYNEQFF. The chain uses TRBV7-3 and TRBJ2-1, with a weak D call TRBD2 (6 bases). Per the germline V gene, CDR1 is SGHTA and CDR2 is FQGTGA. Trimming removed 1 base at V and 4 bases at J, with 14 bases between. This CDR3 is 16 amino acids long. The full variable domain, its missing parts supplied by reference TRBV7-3 and TRBJ2-1, is GAGVSQTPSNKVTEKGKYVELRCDPISGHTALYWYRQSLGQGPEFLIYFQGTGAADDSGLPNDRFFAVRPEGSVSTLKIQRTERGDSAVYLCASSLIGSGAYNEQFFGPGTRLTVL.